This is a list of T cell receptor beta chains from one sample in a study of T cell responses to AZD1222 COVID-19 vaccine. Generated by immunoSEQ multiplex PCR, the TCRdb table keeps only in-frame clones and is missing some. This sample has more than 120,000 clones, with around 93% found just once. The sample was peripheral blood, taken on day 0 of AZD1222 vaccination. The receptors originated from an adult in good health. The CDR3 runs from the conserved cysteine through the conserved F or W. The D gene is left open where the match is weak. For some rows the clone size is stated as once, few or many, or as a class when expanded; others skip it.

cdr3_nt cdr3_aa clone_size d_call v_call cdr3_length j_call
TGTGCCAGCAGCGCTTCCGGGACAGGGGACAATGAGCAGTTCTTC CASSASGTGDNEQFF . TRBD1 TRBV7-9 15 TRBJ2-1
TGTGCCAGCAGTCTACAGGGGAACGGAAACACCATATATTTT CASSLQGNGNTIYF few TRBD1 TRBV27 14 TRBJ1-3
TGTGCCACCAGCAGAGAAGGACTCTTCCAAGAGACCCAGTACTTC CATSREGLFQETQYF . . TRBV15 15 TRBJ2-5
TGTGCCAGCAGCTTTCGGCAGGGGACCTACAATGAGCAGTTCTTC CASSFRQGTYNEQFF once . TRBV7-9 15 TRBJ2-1
TGTGCCAGCGACGGGGGACCATATTCACCCCTCCACTTT CASDGGPYSPLHF once . TRBV6-5 13 TRBJ1-6
TGTGCCTGGAATCTTCTAAACACCGGGGAGCTGTTTTTT CAWNLLNTGELFF . . TRBV30 13 TRBJ2-2
TGTGCCAGCAGGCCCGGAGGGACAGGGGACTACAATGAGCAGTTCTTC CASRPGGTGDYNEQFF . TRBD1 TRBV5-6 16 TRBJ2-1
TGTGCCAGCAGTTACACAATCAATCAGCCCCAGCATTTT CASSYTINQPQHF . . TRBV6-6 13 TRBJ1-5
TGTGCCAGCAGTGAAAAGCGGGCTTTCTTT CASSEKRAFF . . TRBV25-1 10 TRBJ1-1
TGTGCCAGCAGCTTAGTCTCCGATCAGCCCCAGCATTTT CASSLVSDQPQHF . . TRBV7-2 13 TRBJ1-5
TGTGCCACCAGTGATCCCTTAGCGGGATTAGAGACCCAGTACTTC CATSDPLAGLETQYF . TRBD2 TRBV24-1 15 TRBJ2-5
TGCGCCAGCAGAAGTGGGCCGCCCTACGAGCAGTACTTC CASRSGPPYEQYF . . TRBV5-1 13 TRBJ2-7
TGTGCCACCAGTGATTTTGGGGCCAGCGGGGCTCAAGAGACCCAGTACTTC CATSDFGASGAQETQYF . TRBD2 TRBV24-1 17 TRBJ2-5
TGTGCCAGCAGCGCGGGGGACGGGTCCTATGGCTACACCTTC CASSAGDGSYGYTF . . TRBV9 14 TRBJ1-2
TGTGCCAGCAGTCGGACTAGCGGAGGCAATGAGCAGTTCTTC CASSRTSGGNEQFF . TRBD2 TRBV7-9 14 TRBJ2-1
TGTGCCAGCAGTTCCAGACAGGGGGCTGGCTACACCTTC CASSSRQGAGYTF . TRBD1 TRBV12-3/TRBV12-4 13 TRBJ1-2
TGTGCCAGCAGTGAAGCGACAGGTGACTATGGCTACACCTTC CASSEATGDYGYTF . . TRBV2 14 TRBJ1-2
TGTGCCAGCAGCGTAGGGTCGGTTCAGGGGGTAGGCTACACCTTC CASSVGSVQGVGYTF . TRBD1 TRBV9 15 TRBJ1-2
TGCGCCAGCAGCTCCGACATAGACAGCACTGAAGCTTTCTTT CASSSDIDSTEAFF . . TRBV5-1 14 TRBJ1-1
TGTGCCAGCAGCTTGGGACTTGGCACAGATACGCAGTATTTT CASSLGLGTDTQYF . . TRBV5-5 14 TRBJ2-3
TGTGCCAGCAGTGTAACAGGGGATTATAATTCACCCCTCCACTTT CASSVTGDYNSPLHF . TRBD1 TRBV27 15 TRBJ1-6
TGTGCCAGCAGCCACTGGGGGGCTAGTCAGCCCCAGCATTTT CASSHWGASQPQHF . . TRBV7-4 14 TRBJ1-5
TGTGCCAGCAGCTTGGGGGGACAGGGATATGAAAAACTGTTTTTT CASSLGGQGYEKLFF . TRBD1 TRBV11-2 15 TRBJ1-4
TGTGCCAGCAGCTTAGCTGGGGCAGGGATCTCCTACGAGCAGTACTTC CASSLAGAGISYEQYF . . TRBV7-2 16 TRBJ2-7
TGTGCCAGCAGTGAATCCGGAATATTTGGGCAGTACTTC CASSESGIFGQYF . . TRBV6-1 13 TRBJ2-7
TGTGCCAGTAGCTCACTAGCGGGAGTTGGCAATGAGCAGTTCTTC CASSSLAGVGNEQFF . TRBD2 TRBV19 15 TRBJ2-1
TGTGCCAGCAGGCCCGACAGGGTGGAAGGCTACACCTTC CASRPDRVEGYTF . TRBD1 TRBV2 13 TRBJ1-2
TGCGCCAGCAGCTTGAGGCGGGGGCTCTCCTACGAGCAGTACTTC CASSLRRGLSYEQYF once . TRBV5-1 15 TRBJ2-7
TGTGCCAGCAGTGAATTTCGGGGCGGGAGGGTAGCCAAAAACATTCAGTACTTC CASSEFRGGRVAKNIQYF . TRBD2 TRBV2 18 TRBJ2-4
TGTGCCAGCAGCTTGACACACCCTCGGGACAGAACAACCTACGAGCAGTACTTC CASSLTHPRDRTTYEQYF once TRBD1 TRBV5-6 18 TRBJ2-7
TGTGCCAGCAGCTTACTAGCTAGCGCAGAATACAATGAGCAGTTCTTC CASSLLASAEYNEQFF . . TRBV7-6 16 TRBJ2-1
TGTGCCAGTAGTATAGGCAGGGAGAGATCCTATGGCTACACCTTC CASSIGRERSYGYTF . . TRBV19 15 TRBJ1-2
TGTGCCAGCAGCCAAGAGTCGGCGGAAGATAGGTATTTGAACACTGAAGCTTTCTTT CASSQESAEDRYLNTEAFF . . TRBV4-2 19 TRBJ1-1
TGTGCCAGCAGCGCAGGAAACACCATATATTTT CASSAGNTIYF . . TRBV7-9 11 TRBJ1-3
TGCGCCAGCAGCCTGGACAGTAATAATTCACCCCTCCACTTT CASSLDSNNSPLHF . . TRBV5-1 14 TRBJ1-6
TGTGCCACCAGCGTCAGGGTGGGATACGAGCAGTACTTC CATSVRVGYEQYF . . TRBV15 13 TRBJ2-7
TGTGCCAGTAGTCCAAGGGACAGCGGGAATGAGCAGTTCTTC CASSPRDSGNEQFF . . TRBV19 14 TRBJ2-1
TGTGCCAGCAGCTCCGGGACACTTAATGAAAAACTGTTTTTT CASSSGTLNEKLFF . . TRBV5-8 14 TRBJ1-4
TGTGCCATCAGTGACAGGGGAATAGGAAATCAGCCCCAGCATTTT CAISDRGIGNQPQHF . . TRBV10-3 15 TRBJ1-5
TGTGCCAGCAGCGTAGATGGATTTAATGAAAAACTGTTTTTT CASSVDGFNEKLFF . . TRBV9 14 TRBJ1-4
TGTGCCAGCAGCTCGAAGGCGGGACAAGAGACCCAGTACTTC CASSSKAGQETQYF . . TRBV5-4 14 TRBJ2-5
TGTGCCAGCAGTCCAGGGACAGCCACAGCAACTAATGAAAAACTGTTTTTT CASSPGTATATNEKLFF . TRBD1 TRBV6-2/TRBV6-3 17 TRBJ1-4
TGTGCCAGCAGCCGTTCTAGCGGGGACTACGAGCAGTACTTC CASSRSSGDYEQYF . TRBD2 TRBV7-9 14 TRBJ2-7
TGTGCCAGCAGTTTATCGATGGGGACAGGGAATTCACCCCTCCACTTT CASSLSMGTGNSPLHF . TRBD1 TRBV27 16 TRBJ1-6
TGCGCCAGCAGCTCCGGACAGGGTCGAGGCAATGAGCAGTTCTTC CASSSGQGRGNEQFF . TRBD1 TRBV5-1 15 TRBJ2-1